The entry below gives a single TCR beta chain sequence along with its context. What it recognizes is unknown. One entry per CDR3 protein results from TCRdb running MiXCR on the 5' RACE reads. Of 1.5 million to 2 million distinct CDR3 sequences detected, around 29% appear once; the ten largest clones hold about 0.27%. This specimen belongs to a study of identical twins. V lost 3 bases, J lost 0 bases, and 5 bases stayed unmatched. The V gene's germline CDR1 is SGHKS and CDR2 YYEKEE (reference sequence). The CDR3 extends over 15 amino acids. The study's findings and limits: Because invariant MAIT and iNKT cells could be present, zero-insertion analyses could be partly confounded. Without tracking the same donors, conclusions rested on cross-sectional statistical analysis. Low generation-probability sequences were in excess among twin-shared out-of-frame alpha sequences.

This receptor was taken from a newborn girl in good health. This chain links TRBV5-5 with TRBJ2-7, with TRBD1 matching 8 bases. The sample comprised cord blood. CDR3 nucleotides: TGTGCCAGCAGCTCAGGGACAGGCGCCTCCTACGAGCAGTACTTC. Its translation is CASSSGTGASYEQYF.